Given below is one T cell receptor (beta chain) in context. In the authors' methods: Nucleated cell counts were estimated from reference gene primer amplification. The method was immunoSEQ multiplex PCR; TCRdb's version includes in-frame clones alone and lacks a portion of them. V and J calls and clone size are given by that table; D and trimming were obtained from the DNA. The sample has nearly 55,000 clones, approximately 80% seen once; the top ten hold 15%. This entry belongs to a study of blood T cell repertoires in COVID-19. About the research overall: The United States, Italy and Spain were the sources of the acute and convalescent COVID-19 samples. PBMCs, B-cell-depleted T cells, or T cells provided the cDNA or gDNA that made up the material.

Sequencing was done on a sample of peripheral blood. The sequence was obtained from a human donor with active or convalescent COVID-19. The donor label of this sample is uncertain.

The CDR3 sequence is CASSLSGGEQFF. In nucleotides, the CDR3 is TGTGCCAGCAGCCTTAGCGGTGGTGAGCAGTTCTTC. This rearrangement joins TRBV7-9 to TRBJ2-1; the D gene is possibly TRBD2 (6 bases). Trimming removed 5 bases from V and 9 bases from J, with 11 bases in between. The germline V gene encodes CDR1 SEHNR and CDR2 FQNEAQ (reference sequence). CDR3 length: 12 amino acids.